One and the same sample provided the 14 T cell receptor beta chains below, sequenced in a study of blood T cell repertoires in COVID-19. TCRdb keeps only in-frame clones here, not all; method: immunoSEQ multiplex PCR. The table includes some 110,000 clones, 90% to 95% detected once. The sequenced sample consisted of peripheral blood. These receptors originate from a human donor in a cohort sampled during active COVID-19.

This chain joins TRBV10-3 and TRBJ2-7; 10 bases are a match to TRBD2. The V and J ends lost 4 bases and 0 bases, in that order; junction bases with no gene match: 0. This CDR3 has 14 residues. Germline CDR1 and CDR2: ENHRY and SYGVKD. The CDR3 nucleotides read TGTGCCATCAGTGGGACTAGCGGCTCCTACGAGCAGTACTTC. The encoded protein is CAISGTSGSYEQYF.

The chain is built from TRBV3-1 (or the pseudogene TRBV3-2) and TRBJ1-6, with TRBD1 as a possible D gene (6 bases). CDR3 length: 16 residues. Trimming pared 3 bases from V and 6 bases from J, leaving 15 bases between. From germline, CDR1 is LGHDT and CDR2 YNNKEL (reference sequence). CDR3 in amino acids: CASSHGLRTVNSPLHF. DNA of the CDR3: TGTGCCAGCAGCCATGGCTTGCGGACAGTTAATTCACCCCTCCACTTT.

The CDR3 DNA sequence: TGTGCCATCAGTGAGGTAGGGGGAGCATCTTCAAATCAGCCCCAGCATTTT. Translating gives CAISEVGGASSNQPQHF. This chain uses TRBV10-3 with TRBJ1-5, with a tentative D call TRBD1 (6 bases). Germline CDR1 reads ENHRY; CDR2 reads SYGVKD. Between the trimmed V and J ends, which lost 2 bases and 4 bases, there was a span of 18 bases. The CDR3 spans 17 residues.

This clone occurred a few times. The same CDR3 can be traced to other DNA sequences in this sample. The chain uses TRBV6-2 or TRBV6-3 and TRBJ2-7, with 11 bases aligning to TRBD1. J gave up 3 bases and V 0 bases, and 1 base lay outside the gene matches. CDR3 length: 15 residues. Germline CDR1 and CDR2: MNHEY and SVGEGT. CDR3 protein: CASSYSGTGGYEQYF. CDR3 nucleotides: TGTGCCAGCAGTTACTCGGGGACAGGGGGCTACGAGCAGTACTTC.

The V call is TRBV2, the J call TRBJ2-4, with 8 bases matching TRBD2. The CDR3 length is 13 residues. CDR1 and CDR2 (germline): SNHLY, FYNNEI. V gave up 10 bases and J gave up 9 bases; unmatched junction bases: 11. The CDR3 loop is CATGGVVGGIQYF. The DNA for the CDR3 is TGTGCCACCGGGGGGGTAGTGGGCGGCATTCAGTACTTC.

The chain employs TRBV4-2 and TRBJ1-4; D is unclear. This CDR3 is 17 amino acids long. Trimming shortened V by 4 bases and J by 3 bases, and 18 bases separated the two germline ends. The germline V gene encodes CDR1 LGHNA and CDR2 YNFKEQ. As DNA, the CDR3 is TGTGCCAGCAGCCGAGAATTGCAGGTGGGCTCTAATGAAAAACTGTTTTTT. It translates to CASSRELQVGSNEKLFF.

The CDR3 is CASRPGPSNTGELFF. For the CDR3, the DNA is TGCGCCAGCAGGCCCGGTCCCTCGAACACCGGGGAGCTGTTTTTT. The chain links TRBV4-3 to TRBJ2-2; D is uncertain. This CDR3 spans 15 amino acids. From germline, CDR1 is LGHNA and CDR2 YSLEER. Trimming removed 6 bases at V and 0 bases at J, with 11 bases between.

The chain combines TRBV5-3 with TRBJ2-4; TRBD1 matches 9 bases. TRBV5-3 is an open reading frame, and its role is uncertain. The trim removed 1 base at V and 1 base at J, leaving 9 bases unmatched. The CDR3 is 18 residues long. CDR3 amino acids: CARSLWAGQGLAKNIQYF. The CDR3 DNA sequence: TGTGCCAGAAGCTTGTGGGCGGGACAGGGTCTGGCCAAAAACATTCAGTACTTC.

This chain joins TRBV3-1 (or the pseudogene TRBV3-2) and TRBJ2-1; D may be TRBD1 (6 bases). Germline values: CDR1 LGHDT, CDR2 YNNKEL (reference sequence). Trimming stripped 3 bases from V and 4 bases from J, with 19 bases between. The CDR3 runs 17 residues. CDR3 nucleotide sequence: TGTGCCAGCAGCCATAGGAGAACGGGACACTTTTACAATGAGCAGTTCTTC. It codes for CASSHRRTGHFYNEQFF.

The rearrangement uses TRBV3-1 (or the pseudogene TRBV3-2) and TRBJ2-5; 9 bases agree with TRBD2. V trimming: 4 bases; J trimming: 4 bases; junction bases outside the gene matches: 4. Germline CDR1 reads LGHDT; CDR2 reads YNNKEL (reference sequence). The CDR3 runs 14 residues. The DNA of the CDR3 is TGTGCCAGCAGCCGAGGGACTAGCCGAGAGACCCAGTACTTC. Translated: CASSRGTSRETQYF.

This clone was seen a few times. The rearrangement joins TRBV5-4 to TRBJ2-1; D is undetermined. Trimming took off 6 bases at V and 5 bases at J, with 12 bases between the two ends. This CDR3 spans 13 amino acids. Germline V gene data show CDR1 as SGHNT and CDR2 as YYREEE (reference sequence). The CDR3 sequence is CASTSSPDNEQFF. CDR3 in DNA: TGTGCCAGCACCTCCTCTCCCGACAATGAGCAGTTCTTC.

This chain joins TRBV6-2 or TRBV6-3 and TRBJ2-5; perhaps TRBD2 as D (6 bases). Germline V lookup: CDR1 MNHEY, CDR2 SVGEGT. This CDR3 has 13 amino acids. Trimming cost V 3 bases and J 5 bases, with 10 bases left between them. The CDR3 reads CASSYAGRETQYF. The DNA for the CDR3 is TGTGCCAGCAGTTATGCGGGAAGGGAGACCCAGTACTTC.

V gene TRBV5-1 combines with J gene TRBJ1-6; D remains unclear. The CDR3 runs to 14 residues. Germline CDR1 reads SGHRS; CDR2 reads YFSETQ. The V gene lost 1 base and the J gene lost 9 bases, with 11 bases spanning the gap. CDR3: CASSLTPAVSPLHF. CDR3 sequence (DNA): TGCGCCAGCAGCTTGACGCCAGCGGTTTCACCCCTCCACTTT.

The chain combines TRBV7-8 with TRBJ2-3; 10 bases line up with TRBD2. CDR3 length equals 15 residues. J lost 3 bases, V lost 6 bases, and 6 bases had no gene match. Germline V CDR1 and CDR2: SGHVS, FQNEAQ. CDR3 bases: TGTGCCAGCAGAGCCCCTAGCGGGAGAACAGATACGCAGTATTTT. It codes for CASRAPSGRTDTQYF.